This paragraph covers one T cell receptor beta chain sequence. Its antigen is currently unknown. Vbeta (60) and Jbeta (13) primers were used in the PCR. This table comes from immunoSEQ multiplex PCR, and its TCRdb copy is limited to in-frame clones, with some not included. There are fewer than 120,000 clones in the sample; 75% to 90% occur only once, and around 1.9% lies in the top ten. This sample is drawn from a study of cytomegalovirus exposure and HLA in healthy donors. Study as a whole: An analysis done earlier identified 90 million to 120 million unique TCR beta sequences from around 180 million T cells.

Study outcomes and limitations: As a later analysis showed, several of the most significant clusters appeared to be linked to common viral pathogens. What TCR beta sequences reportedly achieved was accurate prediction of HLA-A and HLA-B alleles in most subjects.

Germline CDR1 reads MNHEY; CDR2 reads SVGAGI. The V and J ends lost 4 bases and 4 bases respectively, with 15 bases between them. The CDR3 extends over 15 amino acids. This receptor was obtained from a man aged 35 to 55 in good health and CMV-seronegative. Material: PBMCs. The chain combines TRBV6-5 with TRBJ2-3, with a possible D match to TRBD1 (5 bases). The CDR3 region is CASSFDPLGPDTQYF. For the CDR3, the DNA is TGTGCCAGCAGTTTCGACCCCCTGGGGCCAGATACGCAGTATTTT.